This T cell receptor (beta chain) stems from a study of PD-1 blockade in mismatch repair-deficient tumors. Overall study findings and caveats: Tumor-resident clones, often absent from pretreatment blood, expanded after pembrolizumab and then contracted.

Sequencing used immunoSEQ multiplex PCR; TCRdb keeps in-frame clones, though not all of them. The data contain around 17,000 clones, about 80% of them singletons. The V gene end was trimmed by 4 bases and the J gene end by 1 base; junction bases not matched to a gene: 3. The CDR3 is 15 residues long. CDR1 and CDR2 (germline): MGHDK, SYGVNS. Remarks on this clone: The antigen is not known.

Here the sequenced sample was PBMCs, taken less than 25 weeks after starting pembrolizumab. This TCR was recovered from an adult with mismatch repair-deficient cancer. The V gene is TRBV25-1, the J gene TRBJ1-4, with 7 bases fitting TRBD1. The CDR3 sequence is CASSGHRGTNEKLFF. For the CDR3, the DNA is TGTGCCAGCAGTGGCCACAGGGGAACTAATGAAAAACTGTTTTTT.